One and the same sample provided the 18 T cell receptor beta chains below, sequenced in a study of blood T cells in healthy people across ages. Combining a sample-barcoded 5' primer with a J-beta primer mix, a second PCR ran for 7 to 11 cycles. One entry per CDR3 protein, called by TCRdb with MiXCR from the 5' RACE reads. This table has around 2 million distinct CDR3 sequences, 35% to 50% appearing once. Sequences were obtained from blood. The receptor set was obtained from a human donor in good health.

The sample holds a few counts of this clonotype. The chain combines TRBV4-1 with TRBJ2-5, with TRBD1 matching over 10 bases. Trimming removed 1 base from V and 4 bases from J; junction bases left unmatched: 0. This CDR3 has 14 amino acids. The germline V gene encodes CDR1 MGHRA and CDR2 YSYEKL. Here the CDR3 DNA reads TGCGCCAGCAGCCAAGGGGACAGGGGAGAGACCCAGTACTTC. Residues: CASSQGDRGETQYF.

This chain connects TRBV4-3 to TRBJ1-1; 10 bases line up with TRBD1. Germline lookup yields CDR1 LGHNA and CDR2 YSLEER. Unmatched junction bases numbered 10, after V lost 1 base and J lost 11 bases. The CDR3 covers 15 residues. The CDR3 sequence: CASSQVSPGQGKAFF. CDR3 sequence (DNA): TGCGCCAGCAGCCAAGTTAGCCCGGGACAGGGGAAGGCTTTCTTT.

Note on this clonotype: A clone one base away is much larger, so this may be a read error. CDR3 sequence (DNA): TGTGCCTGCAGTTACTCGTTTGTAGCCAAAAACATTCAGTACTTC. It codes for CACSYSFVAKNIQYF. V is TRBV6-5 and J is TRBJ2-4; no clear D gene. This CDR3 spans 15 amino acids. The germline V gene encodes CDR1 MNHEY and CDR2 SVGAGI.

The J gene is TRBJ2-1, the V gene TRBV29-1; 7 bases line up with TRBD1. CDR3 length equals 15 residues. Germline CDR1 reads SQVTM; CDR2 reads ANQGSEA. V dropped 4 bases and J dropped 0; count of bases not matched to a gene: 6. CDR3 region: CSVVGQADSYNEQFF. The CDR3 coding sequence is TGCAGCGTTGTCGGACAGGCGGACTCCTACAATGAGCAGTTCTTC.

V is TRBV6-4 and J is TRBJ2-1; 7 nucleotides line up with TRBD2. Germline V CDR1 and CDR2: MRHNA, SNTAGT. V was pared by 7 bases and J by 8 bases, with 11 bases of the junction left unmatched. CDR3 length: 14 residues. The DNA for the CDR3 is TGTGCCAGCACCCGGGACTATGGGGATTATGAGCAGTTCTTC. Protein sequence: CASTRDYGDYEQFF.

This chain links TRBV12-5 with TRBJ2-5; 7 bases match TRBD1. The CDR3 is 12 amino acids. Germline CDR1 reads LGHNT; CDR2 reads FRNRAP. J gave up 5 bases and V 6 bases, and 3 bases lay outside the gene matches. The CDR3 is CASGQTGETQYF. In nucleotides, the CDR3 is TGTGCTAGTGGGCAGACAGGGGAGACCCAGTACTTC.

This clonotype was observed once. The gene calls are TRBV5-4 and TRBJ1-2, with D perhaps matching TRBD1 (5 bases). Trimming shortened V by 0 bases and J by 2 bases, and 8 bases separated the two germline ends. Germline V gives CDR1 SGHNT, CDR2 YYREEE (reference sequence). This CDR3 region has 14 residues. The CDR3 sequence: CASSLEGENYGYTF. CDR3 in DNA: TGTGCCAGCAGCTTGGAAGGGGAAAACTATGGCTACACCTTC.

Only a few counts were recorded for this clonotype. J is TRBJ1-5 and V is TRBV10-3; unclear D gene. The CDR3 length is 13 residues. The germline V gene encodes CDR1 ENHRY and CDR2 SYGVKD. V lost 8 bases and J 5 bases, leaving 13 bases between the germline ends. The CDR3 nucleotides read TGTGCCATCTCGGGCGAAGTCCATCAGCCCCAGCATTTT. Translated, it gives CAISGEVHQPQHF.

Regarding this clonotype: This may come from a read error, since a much larger clone is one base off. The gene calls are TRBV6-1 and TRBJ2-7; 7 nucleotides match TRBD2. Unmatched junction bases numbered 4, after V lost 3 bases and J lost 5 bases. CDR3 length equals 13 residues. CDR1 and CDR2 from the germline V gene are MNHNS and SASEGT. CDR3: CASSEREGNEQYF. In DNA, the CDR3 is TGTGCCAGCAGTGAGAGGGAGGGCAACGAGCAGTACTTC.

About this clonotype itself: One end of the junction varies from germline; a read error may be responsible. The rearrangement joins TRBV20-1 to TRBJ2-4; TRBD2 matches at 8 bases. Germline CDR1 reads DFQATT; CDR2 reads SNEGSKA (reference sequence). The CDR3 runs to 14 residues. In DNA form, the CDR3 reads TGCAGTGCTAGAGATCAGGGTAGCGGGGACATCCAGTACTTC. This codes for CSARDQGSGDIQYF.

There are a few counts of this clonotype. The chain uses TRBV18 and TRBJ2-3; 7 nucleotides line up with TRBD1. Losses at the gene ends were 2 bases for V and 4 bases for J; bases not matched to a gene: 6. CDR3 size: 15 residues. The V gene's germline CDR1 is KGHSH and CDR2 LQKENI. The CDR3 bases are TGTGCCAGCTCACCAAAGGCGACAGGGTCAGATACGCAGTATTTT. Encoded protein: CASSPKATGSDTQYF.

This clonotype was seen a single time. CDR3 loop: CASSPYSRGANVLTF. CDR3 nucleotides: TGTGCCAGCAGCCCCTACTCGAGGGGGGCCAACGTCCTGACTTTC. The V gene is TRBV6-5, the J gene TRBJ2-6; D is uncertain. Germline CDR1 and CDR2: MNHEY and SVGAGI. V lost 6 bases to trimming and J lost 4 bases, with 13 bases between them. The CDR3 extends over 15 amino acids.

Only a few counts were recorded for this clonotype. The chain uses TRBV28 and TRBJ2-1; 10 nucleotides agree with TRBD2. The CDR3 extends over 16 amino acids. Per germline, CDR1 MDHEN and CDR2 SYDVKM. J was trimmed by 3 bases and V by 5 bases; bases with no gene match: 7. The CDR3 nucleotides are TGTGCCAGCAGTCCAACACTAGCGGGGCTCTACAATGAGCAGTTCTTC. Protein product: CASSPTLAGLYNEQFF.

This clonotype was detected only a few times. J is TRBJ1-5 and V is TRBV6-5, with D unresolved. Deletions cut 6 bases from V and 6 bases from J, with 12 bases between. The CDR3 extends over 13 amino acids. The germline V gene has CDR1 MNHEY and CDR2 SVGAGI. CDR3 nucleotides: TGTGCCAGCAGCATAGTGAAAGGTCAGCCCCAGCATTTT. This encodes CASSIVKGQPQHF.

This clonotype was seen a few times. The chain recombines TRBV4-1 with TRBJ2-7; perhaps TRBD1 as D (6 bases). CDR1 MGHRA and CDR2 YSYEKL come from the germline V gene. Between the trimmed V and J ends, which lost 2 bases and 1 base, there was a span of 15 bases. The CDR3 has 16 residues. CDR3 sequence: CASSQWGRDGSYEQYF. The CDR3 DNA follows: TGCGCCAGCAGCCAATGGGGGCGAGATGGGTCCTACGAGCAGTACTTC.

The chain employs TRBV5-1 and TRBJ2-5; D call uncertain. The CDR3 runs 16 residues. CDR1 and CDR2 (germline): SGHRS, YFSETQ. Trimming took off 1 base at V and 5 bases at J, with 18 bases between the two ends. CDR3 amino acids: CASSLQLQDPKETQYF. The CDR3 DNA is TGCGCCAGCAGCTTGCAACTCCAGGACCCTAAGGAGACCCAGTACTTC.

The genes are TRBV12-5 and TRBJ2-3; 9 nucleotides line up with TRBD2. The germline V gene has CDR1 LGHNT and CDR2 FRNRAP. V trimming: 1 base; J trimming: 2 bases; junction bases outside the gene matches: 4. The CDR3 consists of 16 residues. For the CDR3, the DNA is TGTGCTAGTGGTTTGGGCCTAGCGGGACTCACAGATACGCAGTATTTT. Protein product: CASGLGLAGLTDTQYF.

In its sample, this clonotype was seen a few times. The DNA for the CDR3 is TGCAGCGCCGAACTAGCGGGGATCCCAGATACGCAGTATTTT. Translated, it gives CSAELAGIPDTQYF. The chain has TRBV29-1 and TRBJ2-3; 10 bases are a match to TRBD2. With V trimmed by 7 bases and J by 4 bases, 8 bases remained unmatched. CDR1 is SQVTM and CDR2 is ANQGSEA in the germline V gene. The CDR3 has 14 residues.